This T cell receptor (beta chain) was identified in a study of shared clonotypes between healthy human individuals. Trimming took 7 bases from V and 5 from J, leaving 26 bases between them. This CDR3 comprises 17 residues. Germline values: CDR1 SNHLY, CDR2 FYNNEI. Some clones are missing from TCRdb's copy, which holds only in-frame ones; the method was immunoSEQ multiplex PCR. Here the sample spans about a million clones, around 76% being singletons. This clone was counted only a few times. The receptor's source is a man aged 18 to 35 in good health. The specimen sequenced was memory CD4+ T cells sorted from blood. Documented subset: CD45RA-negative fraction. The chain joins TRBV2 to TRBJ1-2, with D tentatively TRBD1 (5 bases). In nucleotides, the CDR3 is TGTGCCAGCACCGCCCCGAAGGGCGGGGGGAGACTTTATGGCTACACCTTC. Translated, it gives CASTAPKGGGRLYGYTF.